Presented here are 25 T cell receptor beta chains from one specimen sequenced in a study of blood T cell repertoires in COVID-19. Using immunoSEQ multiplex PCR, the repertoire was profiled, and TCRdb retains in-frame clones only, with some absent. The sample contains around 300,000 clones, roughly 90% of which appear only once. Sequencing was performed on PBMCs or T cells enriched from blood (not recorded which). These receptors came from a woman in her thirties who had recovered from COVID-19.

The rearrangement links TRBV28 to TRBJ1-4; D might be TRBD1 (5 bases). V dropped 2 bases and J dropped 8 bases, with 12 bases sitting between them. This CDR3 region has 14 residues. Germline V gives CDR1 MDHEN, CDR2 SYDVKM. The CDR3 loop reads CASSLQGLKEKLFF. The CDR3 nucleotides are TGTGCCAGCAGTTTACAGGGACTCAAGGAAAAACTGTTTTTT.

V is TRBV29-1 and J is TRBJ1-1; the match to TRBD1 covers 7 bases. Per germline, CDR1 SQVTM and CDR2 ANQGSEA. V shed 5 bases, J shed 3 bases, and the junction held 12 bases outside the gene matches. CDR3 length: 15 residues. The CDR3 is CSVISDREVDTEAFF. For the CDR3, the DNA is TGCAGCGTTATTTCCGACAGGGAGGTGGACACTGAAGCTTTCTTT. Filled out from reference TRBV29-1 and TRBJ1-1, the complete variable domain reads SAVISQKPSRDICQRGTSLTIQCQVDSQVTMMFWYRQQPGQSLTLIATANQGSEATYESGFVIDKFPISRPNLTFSTLTVSNMSPEDSSIYLCSVISDREVDTEAFFGQGTRLTVV.

The chain combines TRBV2 with TRBJ1-5, with D perhaps TRBD1 (5 bases). Trimming left V 7 bases short and J 0 bases short, with 16 bases between. This CDR3 is 16 amino acids long. Germline CDR1 SNHLY, CDR2 FYNNEI. Here the CDR3 reads CASKGLWGGSNQPQHF. In DNA form, the CDR3 reads TGTGCCAGCAAAGGCCTATGGGGGGGTAGCAATCAGCCCCAGCATTTT.

This chain uses TRBV10-3 with TRBJ2-1, with 10 bases that match TRBD2. The CDR3 spans 15 residues. Germline V CDR1 and CDR2: ENHRY, SYGVKD. Trimming cost V 9 bases and J 3 bases; bases outside gene matches: 8. CDR3 nucleotide sequence: TGTGCCATAGGGCAGCTAGCGGGAGTCTACAATGAGCAGTTCTTC. Encoded protein: CAIGQLAGVYNEQFF.

The rearrangement joins TRBV7-9 to TRBJ2-7; the match to TRBD1 covers 7 bases. CDR3 length equals 14 residues. The germline V gene encodes CDR1 SEHNR and CDR2 FQNEAQ (reference sequence). With V trimmed by 5 bases and J by 2 bases, 6 bases remained unmatched. This CDR3 reads CASSAGTAPYEQYF. In DNA form, the CDR3 reads TGTGCCAGCAGCGCCGGGACAGCTCCCTACGAGCAGTACTTC.

The chain carries TRBV28 and TRBJ1-2; 9 bases map to TRBD1. The germline V gene has CDR1 MDHEN and CDR2 SYDVKM. This CDR3 has 14 residues. The junction had 5 bases not matched to a gene; V was cut back by 5 bases and J by 4 bases. CDR3 in amino acids: CASSPTGGSYGYTF. The CDR3 nucleotides are TGTGCCAGCAGTCCCACAGGGGGCAGCTATGGCTACACCTTC.

The rearrangement links TRBV11-1 to TRBJ2-7; 8 bases fit TRBD1. The CDR3 is made up of 15 amino acids. V shed 5 bases and J 3 bases; nucleotides not matched to a gene: 9. The germline V gene has CDR1 SGHAT and CDR2 FQDESV (reference sequence). The CDR3: CASSPPGQADYEQYF. CDR3 nucleotide sequence: TGTGCCAGCAGCCCGCCGGGACAGGCTGACTACGAGCAGTACTTC.

The rearrangement uses TRBV2 and TRBJ1-1; possible D gene TRBD1, 5 bases. CDR3 length equals 15 residues. V shed 4 bases and J shed 10 bases, with 22 bases lying between them. Germline assignment: CDR1 SNHLY and CDR2 FYNNEI. The CDR3: CASSGGGARADRAFF. In DNA form, the CDR3 reads TGTGCCAGCAGTGGGGGTGGAGCCAGGGCGGACCGAGCTTTCTTT.

This clone was detected once. CDR3 nucleotide sequence: TGTGCCACCAGCAGGGGTAACAGGGCAGGGAATTCACCCCTCCACTTT. Its protein product is CATSRGNRAGNSPLHF. The genes are TRBV15 and TRBJ1-6; tentative D call: TRBD1 (6 bases). CDR3 length: 16 residues. Germline CDR1 and CDR2: LNHNV and YYDKDF (reference sequence). Trimming stripped 3 bases from V and 7 bases from J, with 16 bases between.

This rearrangement joins TRBV7-2 to TRBJ1-6; D is perhaps TRBD1 (6 bases). The V end was cut by 4 bases, the J end by 5 bases, with 12 bases between. This CDR3 spans 15 amino acids. Looked up from germline, CDR1 is SGHTA and CDR2 is FQGNSA. The CDR3 sequence is CASSSRQAHNSPLHF. The CDR3 DNA reads TGTGCCAGCAGCTCCCGACAGGCCCATAATTCACCCCTCCACTTT.

This clone was observed a few times. The chain links TRBV19 to TRBJ1-1, with TRBD1 matching over 8 bases. V shed 7 bases and J 2 bases; nucleotides not matched to a gene: 9. This CDR3 is built from 15 residues. The germline V gene has CDR1 LNHDA and CDR2 SQIVND (reference sequence). CDR3 nucleotides: TGTGCCAGTACCCACGGGGGGACAGGAAACACTGAAGCTTTCTTT. It encodes CASTHGGTGNTEAFF. Using reference TRBV19 and TRBJ1-1 for the parts outside the CDR3, the full variable domain is DGGITQSPKYLFRKEGQNVTLSCEQNLNHDAMYWYRQDPGQGLRLIYYSQIVNDFQKGDIAEGYSVSREKKESFPLTVTSAQKNPTAFYLCASTHGGTGNTEAFFGQGTRLTVV.

The rearrangement uses TRBV10-1 and TRBJ1-2; D unclear. In germline, CDR1 is WNHNN, CDR2 SYGVQD (reference sequence). Trimming took off 3 bases at V and 12 bases at J, with 5 bases between the two ends. This CDR3 has 9 residues. The DNA of the CDR3 is TGCGCCAGCAGTGATTTTAACACCTTC. Protein: CASSDFNTF.

This clone was detected once. V gene TRBV19 combines with J gene TRBJ1-2; D is unclear. Germline-derived CDR1 and CDR2 are LNHDA and SQIVND (reference sequence). With 6 bases removed from V and 4 bases from J, the gap between germline ends came to 12 bases. CDR3 length: 13 residues. This CDR3 reads CASSPDKSYGYTF. The CDR3, as DNA: TGTGCCAGTAGCCCAGACAAATCCTATGGCTACACCTTC.

This sequence joins TRBV19 and TRBJ1-3; D not resolved. V was clipped by 3 bases and J by 0 bases, with 9 bases between them. In germline, CDR1 is LNHDA, CDR2 SQIVND (reference sequence). The CDR3 spans 15 residues. This CDR3 reads CASSISNLSGNTIYF. CDR3 DNA: TGTGCCAGTAGTATTAGTAACCTCTCTGGAAACACCATATATTTT.

This clone came up a few times. V is TRBV28 and J is TRBJ2-3; D gene uncertain. Trimming took off 6 bases at V and 6 bases at J, with 13 bases between the two ends. CDR1 is MDHEN, CDR2 SYDVKM, per germline. The CDR3 has 13 residues. The CDR3 nucleotides read TGTGCCAGCAGCCCCTACGCCTTCGATACGCAGTATTTT. It encodes CASSPYAFDTQYF.

This clone was recorded a few times. The chain links TRBV19 to TRBJ1-1; D gene uncertain. Germline CDR1 and CDR2: LNHDA and SQIVND (reference sequence). The CDR3 runs to 12 residues. V was cut by 5 bases and J by 4 bases, with 8 bases left in between. The CDR3 loop is CASSWRSTEAFF. CDR3 coding DNA: TGTGCCAGTAGTTGGAGATCCACTGAAGCTTTCTTT. Combining the CDR3 with reference TRBV19 and TRBJ1-1 gives the whole variable domain DGGITQSPKYLFRKEGQNVTLSCEQNLNHDAMYWYRQDPGQGLRLIYYSQIVNDFQKGDIAEGYSVSREKKESFPLTVTSAQKNPTAFYLCASSWRSTEAFFGQGTRLTVV.

The rearrangement joins TRBV7-6 to TRBJ2-5; weak D call: TRBD2 (6 bases). The CDR3 contains 19 residues. Germline V gene data show CDR1 as SGHVS and CDR2 as FNYEAQ. V shed 1 base and J shed 2 bases, with 23 bases lying between them. The CDR3 DNA reads as TGTGCCAGCAGCTTAGGTCTTCGGGGGTCTAGATGGTCGCAAGAGACCCAGTACTTC. Residues: CASSLGLRGSRWSQETQYF.

V is TRBV27 and J is TRBJ2-2; 7 bases are a match to TRBD1. Trimming cost V 3 bases and J 0 bases; bases outside gene matches: 10. The germline V gene encodes CDR1 MNHEY and CDR2 SMNVEV (reference sequence). The CDR3 length is 18 residues. The CDR3, as DNA: TGTGCCAGCAGTTTTTCACTCGGGACAGCTGCGAACACCGGGGAGCTGTTTTTT. Residues: CASSFSLGTAANTGELFF.

A single count supports this clone. The genes are TRBV10-3 and TRBJ2-7; TRBD1 aligns across 8 bases. After removal of 10 bases from V and 3 bases from J, the junction contained 5 bases not matched to a gene. The CDR3 covers 12 residues. Germline V gene lookup returns CDR1 ENHRY and CDR2 SYGVKD. In DNA, the CDR3 is TGTGCCACCAACGGACAGGGCTACGAGCAGTACTTC. Protein sequence: CATNGQGYEQYF.

This clone was observed a handful of times. The V gene is TRBV30, the J gene TRBJ2-2, with TRBD1 matching over 12 bases. This CDR3 region has 15 residues. Germline V gene data show CDR1 as GTSNPN and CDR2 as SVGIG (reference sequence). The J segment lost 8 bases and the V segment lost 5 bases, leaving 9 bases of the junction unmatched. The CDR3 sequence is CAWAPGTGGGGELFF. The CDR3 DNA follows: TGTGCCTGGGCTCCCGGGACAGGGGGCGGGGGGGAGCTGTTTTTT.

J is TRBJ1-6 and V is TRBV3-1 (or the pseudogene TRBV3-2); no firm D call. The CDR3 loop spans 14 amino acids. V was trimmed by 3 bases and J by 5 bases, leaving 8 bases between them. CDR1 LGHDT and CDR2 YNNKEL come from the germline V gene (reference sequence). CDR3 in DNA: TGTGCCAGCAGCCACGGAAGCGATAATTCACCCCTCCACTTT. It specifies CASSHGSDNSPLHF.

This sequence joins TRBV20-1 and TRBJ2-1; 14 bases match TRBD2. The CDR3 is 16 amino acids. Germline trimming cut 3 bases from V and 9 bases from J; bases unmatched to any gene: 10. Per the germline V gene, CDR1 is DFQATT and CDR2 is SNEGSKA (reference sequence). CDR3 sequence: CSASVLTSGGAGEQFF. The CDR3 nucleotides read TGCAGTGCTAGTGTATTGACTAGCGGGGGGGCGGGTGAGCAGTTCTTC.

The rearrangement links TRBV28 to TRBJ1-5, with D uncertain. Looked up from germline, CDR1 is MDHEN and CDR2 is SYDVKM. V was clipped by 5 bases and J by 11 bases, with 16 bases between them. The CDR3 extends over 13 amino acids. CDR3 DNA sequence: TGTGCCAGCAGTCCTCAACAGTTCCCCTCCCAGCATTTT. It codes for CASSPQQFPSQHF.

The chain links TRBV10-2 to TRBJ2-1, with unresolved D. Per the germline V gene, CDR1 is WSHSY and CDR2 is SAAADI. Trimming removed 3 bases from V and 4 bases from J, with 10 bases in between. The CDR3 contains 14 residues. The CDR3 DNA follows: TGCGCCAGCAGTGACAAGAGTGCTTACAATGAGCAGTTCTTC. Protein product: CASSDKSAYNEQFF.

The rearrangement links TRBV5-1 to TRBJ1-1, with 7 bases matching TRBD1. The CDR3 spans 15 residues. Trimming at V came to 5 bases and at J to 8 bases, leaving 15 bases not matched to a gene. Germline CDR1 and CDR2: SGHRS and YFSETQ. CDR3 sequence (DNA): TGCGCCAGCAGTTCGACAGGGTCCCACCTTCTGGAAGCTTTCTTT. Its protein is CASSSTGSHLLEAFF.